The clone carrying this T cell receptor (beta chain) appeared once. Its specificity is not known. This sample stems from a study of CD4 T cells in relation to SARS-CoV-2 and coronaviruses. Study details: ViraFEST: approximately 10-day antigen culture of PBMCs, then TCR beta CDR3 sequencing.

Regarding the study as a whole: No crossreactivity against non-spike viral proteins was tested here.

The unexposed donors gave CD4+ T cells in 2011-2018, prior to COVID-19. Isolation of CD4+ T cells took place after approximately eleven days in culture. Unexposed-donor CD4+ T cells were probed with SARS-CoV-2 S/N and four cold-coronavirus spikes, cells permitting. The CDR3 loop spans 12 amino acids. V lost 2 bases, J lost 1 base, and 3 bases lay in between. Germline lookup yields CDR1 SGHRS and CDR2 YFSETQ. The assay was immunoSEQ multiplex PCR, and TCRdb's table has in-frame clones only and misses some. The sample holds under 20,000 clones, 70% to 75% seen once. The TCR was taken from a human donor in good health. The chain recombines TRBV5-1 with TRBJ2-5; D ambiguous. The sequencing input was CD4+ T cells from PBMCs, cultured in vitro. CDR3 region: CASSLVQETQYF. The CDR3 DNA is TGCGCCAGCAGCTTAGTCCAAGAGACCCAGTACTTC.